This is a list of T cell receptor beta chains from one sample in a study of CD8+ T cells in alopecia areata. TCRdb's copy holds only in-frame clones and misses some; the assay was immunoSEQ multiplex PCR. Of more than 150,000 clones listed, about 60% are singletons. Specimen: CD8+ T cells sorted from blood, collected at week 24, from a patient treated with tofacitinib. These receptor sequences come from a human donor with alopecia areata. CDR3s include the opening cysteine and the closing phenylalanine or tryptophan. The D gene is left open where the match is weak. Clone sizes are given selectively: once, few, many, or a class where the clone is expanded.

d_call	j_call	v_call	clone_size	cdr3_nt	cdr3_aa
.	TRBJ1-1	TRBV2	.	TGTGGCAGACAGGTTAACACTGAAGCTTTCTTT	CGRQVNTEAFF
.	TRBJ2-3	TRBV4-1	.	TGCGCCAGCAGCCAATTGACCTATAGCACAGATACGCAGTATTTT	CASSQLTYSTDTQYF
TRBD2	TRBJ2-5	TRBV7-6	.	TGTGCCAGCAGCTTAGCGGGTGCTAGCGGCGAGACCCAGTACTTC	CASSLAGASGETQYF
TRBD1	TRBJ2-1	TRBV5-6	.	TGTGCCAGCAGCGGAGGACAGGGTGGAGAGCAGTTCTTC	CASSGGQGGEQFF
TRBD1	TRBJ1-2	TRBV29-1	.	TGCAGCGTTGAAGATCACCAATATGACAGGGGAGGGGCCTATGGCTACACCTTC	CSVEDHQYDRGGAYGYTF
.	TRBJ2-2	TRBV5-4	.	TGTGCCAGCAGCTTCCGCCGGGAAACCGGGGAGCTGTTTTTT	CASSFRRETGELFF
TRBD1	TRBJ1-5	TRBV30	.	TGTGCCTGGAGTGTTGGACAGGGGAATCAGCCCCAGCATTTT	CAWSVGQGNQPQHF
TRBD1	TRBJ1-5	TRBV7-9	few	TGTGATAGTCCGCGACAGGGGGCAGGCAATCAGCCCCAGCATTTT	CDSPRQGAGNQPQHF
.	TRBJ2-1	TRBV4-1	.	TGCGCCAGCAGCCAAGATCTTAATGAGCAGTTCTTC	CASSQDLNEQFF
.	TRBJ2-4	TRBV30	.	TGTGCCTGGAGTAGGTGGGGAACCAAAAACATTCAGTACTTC	CAWSRWGTKNIQYF